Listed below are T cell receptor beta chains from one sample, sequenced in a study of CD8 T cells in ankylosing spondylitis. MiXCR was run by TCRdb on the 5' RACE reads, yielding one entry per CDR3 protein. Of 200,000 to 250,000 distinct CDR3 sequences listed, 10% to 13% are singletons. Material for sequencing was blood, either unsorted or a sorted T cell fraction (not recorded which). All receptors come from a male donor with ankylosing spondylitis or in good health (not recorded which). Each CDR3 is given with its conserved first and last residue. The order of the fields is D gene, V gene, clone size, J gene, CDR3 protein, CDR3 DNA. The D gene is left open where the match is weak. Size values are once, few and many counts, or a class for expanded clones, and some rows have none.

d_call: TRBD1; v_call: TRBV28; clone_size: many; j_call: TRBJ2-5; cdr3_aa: CASSLRTGGVETQYF; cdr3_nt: TGTGCCAGCAGTTTACGGACAGGGGGGGTCGAGACCCAGTACTTC
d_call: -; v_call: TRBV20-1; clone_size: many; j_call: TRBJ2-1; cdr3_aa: CSARQFSGSYNEQFF; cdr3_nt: TGCAGTGCTAGGCAGTTTAGCGGCTCCTACAATGAGCAGTTCTTC
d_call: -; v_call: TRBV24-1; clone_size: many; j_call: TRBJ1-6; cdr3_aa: CATSRTTNSPLHF; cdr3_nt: TGTGCCACCAGTCGGACAACCAATTCACCCCTCCACTTT
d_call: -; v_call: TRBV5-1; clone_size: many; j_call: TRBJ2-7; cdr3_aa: CASSLGRSSSYEQYF; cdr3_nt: TGCGCCAGCAGCTTGGGACGAAGCAGCTCCTACGAGCAGTACTTC
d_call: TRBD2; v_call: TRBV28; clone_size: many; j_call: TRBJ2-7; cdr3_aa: CASSFASGYPTSEQYF; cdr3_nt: TGTGCCAGCAGTTTTGCTAGCGGATATCCTACGAGCGAGCAGTACTTC
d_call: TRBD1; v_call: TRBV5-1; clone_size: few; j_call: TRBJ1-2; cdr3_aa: CASSLEAGGSSGYPF; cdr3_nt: TGCGCCAGCAGCTTGGAGGCAGGGGGCTCATCAGGCTACCCCTTC
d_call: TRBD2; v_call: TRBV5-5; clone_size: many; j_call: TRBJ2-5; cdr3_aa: CASSPSGGARETQYF; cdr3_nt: TGTGCCAGCAGCCCGAGCGGGGGGGCAAGAGAGACCCAGTACTTC
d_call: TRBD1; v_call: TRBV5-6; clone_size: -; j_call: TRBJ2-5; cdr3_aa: CASSSRDRGLQETQYF; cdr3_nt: TGTGCCAGCAGCTCCCGGGACAGGGGGCTACAAGAGACCCAGTACTTC
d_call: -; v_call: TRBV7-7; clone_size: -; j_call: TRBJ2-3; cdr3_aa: CASSLGPAGDTQYF; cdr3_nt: TGTGCTAGCAGCTTAGGGCCCGCTGGTGATACGCAGTATTTT
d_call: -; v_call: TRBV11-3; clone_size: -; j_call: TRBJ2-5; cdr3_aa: CASSFNRAQETQYF; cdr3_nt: TGTGCCAGCAGCTTCAACAGGGCGCAAGAGACCCAGTACTTC
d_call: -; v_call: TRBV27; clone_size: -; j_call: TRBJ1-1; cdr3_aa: CASRYTPISPTEAFF; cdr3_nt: TGTGCCAGCAGATATACCCCCATTTCGCCCACTGAAGCTTTCTTT
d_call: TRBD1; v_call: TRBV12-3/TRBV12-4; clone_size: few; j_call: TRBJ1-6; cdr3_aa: CASSLHTLTGQVNSPLHF; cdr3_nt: TGTGCCAGCAGCCTCCACACGCTTACGGGACAGGTCAATTCACCCCTCCACTTT
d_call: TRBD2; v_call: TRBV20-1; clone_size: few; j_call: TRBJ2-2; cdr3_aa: CSARIRGGAPGELFF; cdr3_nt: TGCAGTGCCCGGATCCGCGGGGGGGCCCCTGGGGAGCTGTTTTTT
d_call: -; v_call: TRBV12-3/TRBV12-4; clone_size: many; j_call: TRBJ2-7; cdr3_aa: CASSFGGPALGGEQYF; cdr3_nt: TGTGCCAGCAGTTTTGGCGGACCCGCCCTTGGTGGCGAGCAGTACTTC
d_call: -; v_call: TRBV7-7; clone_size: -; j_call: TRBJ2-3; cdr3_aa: CASCLGGGSTDTQYF; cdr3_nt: TGTGCTAGCTGCCTAGGGGGGGGCAGCACAGATACGCAGTATTTT
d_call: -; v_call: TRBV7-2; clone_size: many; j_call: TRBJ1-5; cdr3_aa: CASSLERQGNQPQHF; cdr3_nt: TGTGCCAGCAGCTTAGAACGACAGGGCAATCAGCCCCAGCATTTT
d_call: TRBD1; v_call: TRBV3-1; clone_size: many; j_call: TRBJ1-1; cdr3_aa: CASSLGQDGKAFF; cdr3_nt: TGTGCCAGCAGCCTAGGACAGGATGGGAAAGCTTTCTTT
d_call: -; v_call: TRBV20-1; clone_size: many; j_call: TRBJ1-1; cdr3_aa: CSARDEGGVTEAFF; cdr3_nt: TGCAGTGCTAGAGATGAAGGGGGTGTCACTGAAGCTTTCTTT
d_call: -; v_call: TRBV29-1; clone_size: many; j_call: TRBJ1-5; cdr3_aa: CSVRGTDNQPQHF; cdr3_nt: TGCAGCGTCCGCGGGACGGACAATCAGCCCCAGCATTTT
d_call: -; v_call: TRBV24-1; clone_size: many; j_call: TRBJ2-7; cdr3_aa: CATSGDTTYEQYF; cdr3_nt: TGTGCCACCAGCGGGGACACTACCTACGAGCAGTACTTC
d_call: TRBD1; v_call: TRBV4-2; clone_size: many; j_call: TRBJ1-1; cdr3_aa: CASSQDPGQGEAFF; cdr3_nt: TGTGCCAGCAGCCAAGATCCGGGACAGGGTGAAGCTTTCTTT
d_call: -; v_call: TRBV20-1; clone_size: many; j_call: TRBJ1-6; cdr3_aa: CSARQEGYSYNSPLHF; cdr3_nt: TGCAGTGCTAGACAGGAGGGTTACTCCTATAATTCACCCCTCCACTTT
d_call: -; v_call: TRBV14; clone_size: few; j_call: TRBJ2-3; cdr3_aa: CASSQPLSTDTQYF; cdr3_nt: TGTGCCAGCAGCCAACCTTTAAGCACAGATACGCAGTATTTT
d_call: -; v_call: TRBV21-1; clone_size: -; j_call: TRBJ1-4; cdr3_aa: CASSRGSLYRGICEKLFF; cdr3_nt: TGTGCCAGCAGCAGGGGGAGTTTGTATCGAGGGATATGTGAAAAACTGTTTTTT
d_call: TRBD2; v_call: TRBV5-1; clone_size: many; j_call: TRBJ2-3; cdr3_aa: CASTTATSGASATQYF; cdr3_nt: TGCGCCAGCACCACCGCGACTAGCGGGGCCTCAGCAACGCAGTATTTT
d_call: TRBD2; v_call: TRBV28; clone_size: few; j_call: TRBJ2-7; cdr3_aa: CASSLGGGNLYEQYF; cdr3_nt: TGTGCCAGCAGTTTGGGCGGGGGGAACCTCTACGAGCAGTACTTC
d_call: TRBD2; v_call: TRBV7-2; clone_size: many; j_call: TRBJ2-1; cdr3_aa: CASSLESGGSYNEQFF; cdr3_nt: TGTGCCAGCAGCTTAGAAAGCGGGGGCTCCTACAATGAGCAGTTCTTC
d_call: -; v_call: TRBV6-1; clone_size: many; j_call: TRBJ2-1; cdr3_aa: CASSGHAGLEQFF; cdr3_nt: TGTGCCAGCAGTGGTCATGCGGGGCTTGAGCAGTTCTTC
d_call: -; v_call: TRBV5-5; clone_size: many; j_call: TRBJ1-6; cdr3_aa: CASSLQPNSPLHF; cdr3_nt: TGTGCCAGCAGCTTGCAGCCTAATTCACCCCTCCACTTT
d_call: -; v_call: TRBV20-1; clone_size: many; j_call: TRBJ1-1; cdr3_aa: CSASQPRMNTEAFF; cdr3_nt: TGCAGTGCTAGTCAGCCCAGAATGAACACTGAAGCTTTCTTT
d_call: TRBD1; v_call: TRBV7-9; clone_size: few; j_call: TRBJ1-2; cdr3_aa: CASSRQGGGYTF; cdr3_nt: TGTGCCAGCAGCCGACAGGGCGGAGGCTACACCTTC
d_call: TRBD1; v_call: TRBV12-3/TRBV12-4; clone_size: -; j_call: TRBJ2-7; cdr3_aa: CASSSRTGAYEQYF; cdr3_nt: TGTGCCAGCAGTTCTAGGACAGGAGCCTACGAGCAGTACTTC
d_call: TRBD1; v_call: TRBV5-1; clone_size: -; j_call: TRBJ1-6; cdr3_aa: CASSLEGAQNSPLHF; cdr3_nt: TGCGCCAGCAGCTTGGAGGGGGCGCAGAATTCACCCCTCCACTTT
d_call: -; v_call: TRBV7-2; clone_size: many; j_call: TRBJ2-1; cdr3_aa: CASSLTGVYNEQFF; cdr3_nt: TGTGCCAGCAGCTTGACGGGGGTCTACAATGAGCAGTTCTTC
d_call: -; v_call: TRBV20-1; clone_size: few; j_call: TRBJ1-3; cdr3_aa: CSAKYLGGNTIYF; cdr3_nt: TGCAGTGCTAAGTATTTGGGCGGAAACACCATATATTTT
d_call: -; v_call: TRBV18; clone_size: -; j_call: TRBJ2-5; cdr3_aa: CASSPPVQETQYF; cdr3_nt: TGTGCCAGCTCACCACCGGTACAAGAGACCCAGTACTTC
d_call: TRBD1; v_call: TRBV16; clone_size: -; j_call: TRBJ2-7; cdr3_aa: CASSRAGTGGDEQYF; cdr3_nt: TGTGCCAGCAGCCGCGCCGGGACAGGGGGGGATGAGCAGTACTTC
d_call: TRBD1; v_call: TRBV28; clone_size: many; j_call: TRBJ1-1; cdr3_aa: CASSPPKTGRNTEAFF; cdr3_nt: TGTGCCAGCAGTCCCCCAAAGACAGGGCGGAACACTGAAGCTTTCTTT
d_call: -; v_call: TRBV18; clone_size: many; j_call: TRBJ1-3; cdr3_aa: CASFTPNSGNTIYF; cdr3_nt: TGTGCCAGCTTTACACCGAACTCTGGAAACACCATATATTTT
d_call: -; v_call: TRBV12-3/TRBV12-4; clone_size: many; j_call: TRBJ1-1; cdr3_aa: CASRYGTNTEAFF; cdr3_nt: TGTGCCAGCAGATACGGGACTAACACTGAAGCTTTCTTT
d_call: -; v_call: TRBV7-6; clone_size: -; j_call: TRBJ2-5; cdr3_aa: CASSLVMRAVQPQYF; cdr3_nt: TGTGCCAGCAGCTTAGTAATGAGGGCCGTCCAGCCCCAGTACTTC
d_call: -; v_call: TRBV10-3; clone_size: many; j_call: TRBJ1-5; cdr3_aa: CAISEGMGDQPQHF; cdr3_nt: TGTGCCATCAGTGAGGGGATGGGGGACCAGCCCCAGCATTTT
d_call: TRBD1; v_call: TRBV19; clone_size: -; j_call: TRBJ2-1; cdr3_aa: CASLSGQGHNEQFF; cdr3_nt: TGTGCCAGTCTTTCGGGACAGGGGCATAATGAGCAGTTCTTC
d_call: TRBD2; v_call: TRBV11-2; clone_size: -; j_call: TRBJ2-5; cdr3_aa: CASSLSTSGPQETQYF; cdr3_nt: TGTGCCAGCAGCTTGAGTACTAGCGGGCCCCAAGAGACCCAGTACTTC
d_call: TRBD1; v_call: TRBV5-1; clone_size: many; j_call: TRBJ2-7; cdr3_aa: CASSPGQGPYEQYF; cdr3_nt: TGCGCCAGCAGCCCGGGACAGGGTCCCTACGAGCAGTACTTC
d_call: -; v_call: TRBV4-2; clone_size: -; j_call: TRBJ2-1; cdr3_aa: CASSQEVLGGHSYNEQFF; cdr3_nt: TGTGCCAGCAGCCAAGAAGTTTTGGGGGGACACTCCTACAATGAGCAGTTCTTC
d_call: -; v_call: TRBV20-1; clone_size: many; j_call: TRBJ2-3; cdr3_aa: CSAKGDRTDTQYF; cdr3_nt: TGCAGTGCTAAGGGGGACCGCACAGATACGCAGTATTTT
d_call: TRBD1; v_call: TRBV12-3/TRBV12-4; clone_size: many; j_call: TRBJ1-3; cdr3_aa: CASVDRDSGNTIYF; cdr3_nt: TGTGCCAGCGTGGACAGGGACTCTGGAAACACCATATATTTT
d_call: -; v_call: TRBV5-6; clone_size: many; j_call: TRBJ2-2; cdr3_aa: CASSLVHRDTGELFF; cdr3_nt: TGTGCCAGCAGCTTAGTTCACAGAGACACCGGGGAGCTGTTTTTT